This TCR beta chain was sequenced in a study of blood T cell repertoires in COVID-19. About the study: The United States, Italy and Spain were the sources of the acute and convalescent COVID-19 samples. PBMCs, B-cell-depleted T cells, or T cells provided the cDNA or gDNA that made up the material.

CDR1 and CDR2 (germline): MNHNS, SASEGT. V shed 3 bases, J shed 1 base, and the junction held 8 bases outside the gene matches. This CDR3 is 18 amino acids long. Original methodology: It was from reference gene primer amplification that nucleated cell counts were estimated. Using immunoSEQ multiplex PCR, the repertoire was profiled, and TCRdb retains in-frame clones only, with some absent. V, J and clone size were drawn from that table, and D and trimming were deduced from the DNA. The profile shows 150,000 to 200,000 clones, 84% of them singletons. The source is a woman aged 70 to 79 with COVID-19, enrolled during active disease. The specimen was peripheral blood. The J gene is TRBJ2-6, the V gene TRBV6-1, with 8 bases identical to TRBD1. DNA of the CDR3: TGTGCCAGCAGTGAGACAGGGGTTGCCTCGTCTGGGGCCAACGTCCTGACTTTC. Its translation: CASSETGVASSGANVLTF.